Each of the 24 T cell receptor beta chains below was sequenced from the same sample in a study of CD8 T cells in ankylosing spondylitis (dated by TCRdb to about 2017). Libraries were built with 5' RACE. TCRdb records Illumina HiSeq 2500 as the sequencer. TCRdb handled the public reads itself, with Q25 trimming in fastp and clone calling in MiXCR, and kept productive beta chains. Entries that share a CDR3 protein sequence are merged under the most common genes and DNA. The sample profile shows about 250,000 distinct CDR3 sequences; about 11% of them were found once. The ten largest clonotypes hold about 2.8% of the sample. Sequences were obtained from blood, either unsorted or a sorted T cell fraction (not recorded which). The receptors here all came from a male donor with ankylosing spondylitis or in good health (not recorded which).

The rearrangement joins TRBV7-9 to TRBJ1-4; 10 nucleotides match TRBD1. This CDR3 region has 14 residues. The J segment lost 6 bases and the V segment lost 8 bases, leaving 6 bases of the junction unmatched. The germline V gene encodes CDR1 SEHNR and CDR2 FQNEAQ (reference sequence). The CDR3 reads CASCAGQGDEKLFF. DNA for the CDR3: TGTGCCAGCTGCGCCGGACAGGGGGATGAAAAACTGTTTTTT.

There are many counts of this clonotype. V is TRBV10-3 and J is TRBJ2-7; possible D gene TRBD1, 5 bases. Trimming shortened V by 4 bases and J by 2 bases, and 15 bases separated the two germline ends. The CDR3 sequence is 15 residues long. The germline V gene encodes CDR1 ENHRY and CDR2 SYGVKD. The chain's CDR3 is CAISGGRDRPYEQYF. As DNA, the CDR3 is TGTGCCATCAGTGGGGGCCGAGACAGACCCTACGAGCAGTACTTC.

This clonotype occurred many times. The rearrangement uses TRBV12-3 or TRBV12-4 and TRBJ2-3; a weak D match, TRBD2 (5 bases). The CDR3 loop spans 16 amino acids. Trimming removed 6 bases at V and 1 base at J, with 17 bases between. CDR3 bases: TGTGCCAGCAGCCTAAGGTCCGGGGATGGCACAGATACGCAGTATTTT. It translates to CASSLRSGDGTDTQYF.

In this sample, this clonotype turned up many times. CDR3 in amino acids: CASSYEGNYGYTF. CDR3 nucleotides: TGTGCCAGCAGTTATGAGGGGAACTATGGCTACACCTTC. The V and J genes are TRBV6-6 and TRBJ1-2, with D possibly being TRBD1 (5 bases). Germline assignment: CDR1 MNHNY and CDR2 SVGAGI (reference sequence). The CDR3 totals 13 residues. Deletions cut 3 bases from V and 2 bases from J, with 7 bases between.

In its sample, this clonotype was seen many times. This chain connects TRBV28 to TRBJ2-3; 11 bases fit TRBD2. The CDR3 consists of 18 residues. V lost 5 bases and J lost 0; bases outside the gene matches: 10. CDR1 MDHEN and CDR2 SYDVKM come from the germline V gene. CDR3 DNA sequence: TGTGCCAGCAGTATCACGCTAGCGGGAGGCCCGAGCACAGATACGCAGTATTTT. Residues: CASSITLAGGPSTDTQYF. The entire variable domain, with the rest obtained from reference TRBV28 and TRBJ2-3, is as follows: DVKVTQSSRYLVKRTGEKVFLECVQDMDHENMFWYRQDPGLGLRLIYFSYDVKMKEKGDIPEGYSVSREKKERFSLILESASTNQTSMYLCASSITLAGGPSTDTQYFGPGTRLTVL.

Concerning this clonotype: A much larger clonotype is one base distant, so this may be a read error. The V and J genes are TRBV10-3 and TRBJ2-2, with D possibly TRBD2 on 6 matching bases. The ends were cut back, 3 bases at V and 9 bases at J, with 14 bases in the middle. Germline assignment: CDR1 ENHRY and CDR2 SYGVKD. The CDR3 extends over 14 amino acids. For the CDR3, the DNA is TGTGCCATCAGTGAAAACACTAGCAGCTGGGAGCTGTTTTTT. Amino acids: CAISENTSSWELFF.

Many counts were recorded for this clonotype. The V and J genes are TRBV19 and TRBJ1-5, with D perhaps TRBD1 (5 bases). Germline V gives CDR1 LNHDA, CDR2 SQIVND (reference sequence). This CDR3 region has 12 residues. The ends were cut back, 6 bases at V and 7 bases at J, with 10 bases in the middle. In nucleotides, the CDR3 is TGTGCCAGTAGGGGACTGGCCCAGCCCCAGCATTTT. Translation gives CASRGLAQPQHF.

This clonotype occurred a few times. The chain is built from TRBV7-2 and TRBJ2-7, with D perhaps being TRBD1 or TRBD2 (6 bases each). Trimming stripped 8 bases from V and 2 bases from J, with 22 bases between. This CDR3 region has 16 residues. Germline CDR1 SGHTA, CDR2 FQGNSA. The CDR3 coding sequence is TGTGCCAGCTCTTGGGATGGGGGGCGTACCCCCTACGAGCAGTACTTC. This encodes CASSWDGGRTPYEQYF.

The chain couples TRBV7-9 to TRBJ2-7, with D possibly called TRBD1 or TRBD2 (7 bases each). The CDR3 has 12 residues. V gave up 1 base and J gave up 12 bases, with 13 bases separating them. The germline CDR1 and CDR2 sequences are SEHNR and FQNEAQ (reference sequence). The chain's CDR3 is CASSLGEGQPYF. CDR3 DNA sequence: TGTGCCAGCAGCTTAGGGGAGGGACAGCCGTACTTC.

This clonotype was detected ten times or more. The genes are TRBV12-3 or TRBV12-4 and TRBJ2-1; 10 positions match TRBD1. This CDR3 contains 16 residues. Trimming took 3 bases from V and 4 from J; bases not matched to a gene: 6. CDR3 in DNA: TGTGCCAGCAGTTTGACCGACAGGGGGCGATACAATGAGCAGTTCTTC. It translates to CASSLTDRGRYNEQFF.

This clonotype has a count of ten or more. V usage is TRBV25-1 and J usage is TRBJ2-7, with unresolved D. With 2 bases removed from V and 3 bases from J, the gap between germline ends came to 8 bases. Germline V gives CDR1 MGHDK, CDR2 SYGVNS. This CDR3 has 13 residues. The CDR3 DNA sequence: TGTGCCAGCAGTGAAATCGGAAGCTACGAGCAGTACTTC. This encodes CASSEIGSYEQYF.

Details on this clonotype: This may arise from a read error, as a much more abundant clone is one base away. The CDR3 spells CVSSLELAGGKTDTQYF. CDR3 nucleotides: TGCGTCAGCAGCTTGGAACTAGCGGGAGGGAAGACAGATACGCAGTATTTT. The rearrangement links TRBV5-1 to TRBJ2-3; TRBD2 agrees at 13 bases. Per the germline V gene, CDR1 is SGHRS and CDR2 is YFSETQ. The length of the CDR3 is 17 residues.

The chain recombines TRBV27 with TRBJ1-2, with 11 bases lining up with TRBD1. The J segment lost 5 bases and the V segment lost 3 bases, leaving 2 bases of the junction unmatched. The CDR3 runs to 14 residues. CDR1 is MNHEY and CDR2 is SMNVEV in the germline V gene (reference sequence). The CDR3 nucleotides read TGTGCCAGCAGTTTGGGACAGGGGGTTTATGGCTACACCTTC. The encoded protein is CASSLGQGVYGYTF.

This clonotype was counted at least ten times. This sequence joins TRBV29-1 and TRBJ2-5, with no clear D. CDR3 size: 13 residues. CDR1 is SQVTM and CDR2 is ANQGSEA in the germline V gene. V lost 1 base and J lost 5, with 11 bases in between. The CDR3 sequence: CSVEGLVKETQYF. DNA for the CDR3: TGCAGCGTTGAAGGGCTAGTCAAGGAGACCCAGTACTTC. Together with reference TRBV29-1 and TRBJ2-5, the CDR3 gives the full variable domain: SAVISQKPSRDICQRGTSLTIQCQVDSQVTMMFWYRQQPGQSLTLIATANQGSEATYESGFVIDKFPISRPNLTFSTLTVSNMSPEDSSIYLCSVEGLVKETQYFGPGTRLLVL.

This clonotype was picked up many times. This sequence joins TRBV3-1 and TRBJ2-1; possibly TRBD1 or TRBD2 for D (5 bases each). This CDR3 comprises 16 residues. Deletions cut 2 bases from V and 6 bases from J, with 17 bases between. CDR1 is LGHDT and CDR2 is YNNKEL in the germline V gene (reference sequence). CDR3 bases: TGTGCCAGCAGCCAATGGGGGACGTCCGGGCGCAATGAGCAGTTCTTC. Translation gives CASSQWGTSGRNEQFF.

This clonotype was observed many times. This chain links TRBV20-1 with TRBJ1-2; D unclear. Per germline, CDR1 DFQATT and CDR2 SNEGSKA (reference sequence). Trimming cost V 7 bases and J 6 bases, with 12 bases left between them. CDR3 length: 11 amino acids. The CDR3 DNA sequence: TGCAGTGTGTCACAGAGGGATGGCTACACCTTC. Protein product: CSVSQRDGYTF.

Comment on this clonotype: One base away lies a much larger clone, so this may be a sequencing read error. A read error is likely, as this CDR3 ends without the conserved phenylalanine or tryptophan. DNA for the CDR3: TGTGCCTGGAGGTCCAACACTGAAGCTTTCTCT. It yields the protein CAWRSNTEAFS. The chain links TRBV30 to TRBJ1-1, with unresolved D. There are 11 residues in the CDR3. Trimming removed 3 bases at V and 2 bases at J, with 4 bases between. Germline values: CDR1 GTSNPN, CDR2 SVGIG (reference sequence).

Details on this clonotype: A much larger clone differs from this one at a single base, so this may be a read error. The V call is TRBV6-2 or TRBV6-3, the J call TRBJ2-7; D is undetermined. The CDR3 extends over 16 amino acids. Germline lookup yields CDR1 MNHEY and CDR2 SVGEGT. The CDR3 is CASSYDSGLSSYAQYF. CDR3 DNA sequence: TGTGCCAGCAGTTACGACTCGGGCCTGAGCTCCTACGCGCAGTACTTC.

The genes are TRBV11-3 and TRBJ2-7; D is possibly TRBD1 or TRBD2 (5 bases each). V gave up 4 bases and J gave up 2 bases, with 18 bases separating them. The germline CDR1 and CDR2 sequences are SGHNT and YENEEA. This CDR3 contains 16 residues. The chain's CDR3 is CASSSGPGTGAYEQYF. The DNA for the CDR3 is TGTGCCAGCAGCTCCGGCCCTGGGACGGGTGCCTACGAGCAGTACTTC.

This clonotype was recorded many times. The chain carries TRBV5-5 and TRBJ1-3, with 11 bases lining up with TRBD1. Germline V CDR1 and CDR2: SGHKS, YYEKEE (reference sequence). V was pared by 3 bases and J by 2 bases, with 1 base of the junction left unmatched. This CDR3 region has 15 residues. The CDR3 loop reads CASSWGQGAGNTIYF. Here the CDR3 DNA reads TGTGCCAGCAGCTGGGGACAGGGGGCTGGAAACACCATATATTTT.

At least ten counts were recorded for this clonotype. This chain connects TRBV4-1 to TRBJ2-1; D is unresolved. Germline V gene data show CDR1 as MGHRA and CDR2 as YSYEKL. V gave up 2 bases and J gave up 7 bases, with 21 bases separating them. This CDR3 has 17 amino acids. The CDR3 here is CASSQLQSDSPLNEQFF. The CDR3 DNA sequence: TGCGCCAGCAGCCAACTACAATCTGACTCGCCCCTAAATGAGCAGTTCTTC.

The chain carries TRBV3-1 and TRBJ2-1; 8 positions match TRBD2. The CDR3 is made up of 15 amino acids. The V and J ends lost 4 bases and 9 bases, in that order; junction bases with no gene match: 11. Germline CDR1 LGHDT, CDR2 YNNKEL (reference sequence). The CDR3 spells CASSPTGTRAAEQFF. Written as DNA, the CDR3 is TGTGCCAGCAGCCCTACCGGGACTAGGGCGGCTGAGCAGTTCTTC.

The table lists this clonotype with many counts. The rearrangement uses TRBV14 and TRBJ2-7, with D hard to call. CDR1 and CDR2 from the germline V gene are SGHDN and FVKESK. The CDR3 length is 15 residues. Trimming left V 0 bases short and J 7 bases short, with 16 bases between. The DNA for the CDR3 is TGTGCCAGCAGCCAAGACCTGCAGGTACCCCGGGAGCAGTACTTC. Amino acids: CASSQDLQVPREQYF. Drawing the rest from reference TRBV14 and TRBJ2-7, the complete variable domain is EAGVTQFPSHSVIEKGQTVTLRCDPISGHDNLYWYRRVMGKEIKFLLHFVKESKQDESGMPNNRFLAERTGGTYSTLKVQPAELEDSGVYFCASSQDLQVPREQYFGPGTRLTVT.

The table lists this clonotype with many counts. The V call is TRBV10-3, the J call TRBJ1-2, with 7 bases identical to TRBD1. The V segment lost 5 bases and the J segment 8 bases; nucleotides outside the gene matches: 14. The germline V gene encodes CDR1 ENHRY and CDR2 SYGVKD. CDR3 length equals 15 residues. The DNA of the CDR3 is TGTGCCATCAGTTCATCCGGGACAGCCAGGAGAGGCTACACCTTC. Residues: CAISSSGTARRGYTF.